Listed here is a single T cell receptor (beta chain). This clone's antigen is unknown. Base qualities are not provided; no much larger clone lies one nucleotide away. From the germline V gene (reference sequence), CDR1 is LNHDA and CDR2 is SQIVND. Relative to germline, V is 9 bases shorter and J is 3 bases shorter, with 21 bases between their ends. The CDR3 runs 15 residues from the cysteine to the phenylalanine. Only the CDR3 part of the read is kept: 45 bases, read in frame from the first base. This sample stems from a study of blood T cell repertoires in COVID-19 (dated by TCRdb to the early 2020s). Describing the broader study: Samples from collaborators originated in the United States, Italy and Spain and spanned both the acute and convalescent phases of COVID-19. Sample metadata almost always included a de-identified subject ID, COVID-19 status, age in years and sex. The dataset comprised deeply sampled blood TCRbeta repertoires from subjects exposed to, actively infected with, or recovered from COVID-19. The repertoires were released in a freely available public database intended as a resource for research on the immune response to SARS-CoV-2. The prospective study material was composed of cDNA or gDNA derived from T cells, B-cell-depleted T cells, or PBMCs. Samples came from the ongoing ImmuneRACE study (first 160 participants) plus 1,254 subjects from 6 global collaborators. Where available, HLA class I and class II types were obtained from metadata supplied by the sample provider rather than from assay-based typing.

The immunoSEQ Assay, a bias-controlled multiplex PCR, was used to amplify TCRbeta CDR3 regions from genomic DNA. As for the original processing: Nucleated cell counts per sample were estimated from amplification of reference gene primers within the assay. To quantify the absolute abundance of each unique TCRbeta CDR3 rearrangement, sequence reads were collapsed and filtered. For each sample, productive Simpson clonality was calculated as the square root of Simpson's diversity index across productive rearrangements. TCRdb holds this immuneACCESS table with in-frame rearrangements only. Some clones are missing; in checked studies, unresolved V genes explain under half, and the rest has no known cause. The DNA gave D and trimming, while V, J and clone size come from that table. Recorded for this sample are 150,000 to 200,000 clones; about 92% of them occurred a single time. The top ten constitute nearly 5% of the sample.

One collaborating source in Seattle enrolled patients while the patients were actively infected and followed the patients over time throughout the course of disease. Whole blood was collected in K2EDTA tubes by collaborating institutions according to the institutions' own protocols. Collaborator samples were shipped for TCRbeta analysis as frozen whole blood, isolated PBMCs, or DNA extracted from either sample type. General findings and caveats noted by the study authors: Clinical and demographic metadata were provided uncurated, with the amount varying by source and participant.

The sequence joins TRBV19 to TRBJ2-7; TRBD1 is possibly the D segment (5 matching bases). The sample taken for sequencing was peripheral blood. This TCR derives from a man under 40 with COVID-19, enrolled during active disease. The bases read TGTGCCAGCAATGACGTCTTTTCCAGGGACTACGAGCAGTACTTC. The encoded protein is CASNDVFSRDYEQYF.